The text below deals with one T cell receptor beta chain. These data belong to a study of T cell changes during pregnancy in multiple sclerosis. The CDR3 extends over 14 amino acids. Trimming took 0 bases from V and 3 from J; bases not matched to a gene: 2. Germline lookup yields CDR1 SGHDT and CDR2 YYEEEE. The table came from immunoSEQ multiplex PCR; TCRdb's copy has only in-frame clones and leaves some out. Altogether around 63,000 clones are present, around 91% being singletons, with the ten largest covering 1% to 1.5%. The chain uses TRBV5-6 and TRBJ1-2; the match to TRBD1 covers 7 bases. The specimen comprised peripheral blood, sampled after pregnancy. The clonotype was recovered from a female donor in good health, enrolled as a control in a pregnancy study. CDR3 loop: CASSLEGAHYGYTF. The CDR3 region has the DNA TGTGCCAGCAGCTTGGAGGGGGCCCACTATGGCTACACCTTC.